The 9 T cell receptor beta chains below were found in one sample sequenced in a study of regulatory T cells in long-lasting Graves disease. According to the study, TCR beta libraries were built with iRepertoire HTBI primers and CDR3-region Arm-PCR. TCRdb used MiXCR to reprocess the multiplex PCR reads, holding one entry per CDR3 protein. Of some 450,000 distinct CDR3 sequences in the sample, around 17% were seen once. Time point indicated: newly diagnosed GD, antithyroid drugs for less than 3 months. From PBMCs, RNA was extracted and then used to make the TCR library. This sample was shared with a second study, whose subject was T cells in Graves' hyperthyroidism and ophthalmopathy.

The sequencing here drew on peripheral blood mononuclear cells (PBMCs), taken at new diagnosis, from a patient treated with antithyroid drugs. Every receptor here comes from a woman aged 25 to 39 with Graves disease.

As DNA, the CDR3 is TGTGCCAGTAGTACCGGGAGGGACACCGGGGAGCTGTTTTTT. Its protein product is CASSTGRDTGELFF. The chain combines TRBV19 with TRBJ2-2, with 8 bases lining up with TRBD2. Germline loops: CDR1 LNHDA, CDR2 SQIVND (reference sequence). This CDR3 has 14 residues. V trimming: 4 bases; J trimming: 3 bases; junction bases outside the gene matches: 1. Drawing the rest from reference TRBV19 and TRBJ2-2, the complete variable domain is DGGITQSPKYLFRKEGQNVTLSCEQNLNHDAMYWYRQDPGQGLRLIYYSQIVNDFQKGDIAEGYSVSREKKESFPLTVTSAQKNPTAFYLCASSTGRDTGELFFGEGSRLTVL.

The rearrangement uses TRBV2 and TRBJ2-7; 8 bases align to TRBD2. The CDR3 is made up of 14 amino acids. J gave up 6 bases and V 6 bases, and 10 bases lay outside the gene matches. Germline V gene lookup returns CDR1 SNHLY and CDR2 FYNNEI. As DNA, the CDR3 is TGTGCCAGCAGACCCGGGGGGGGGGTGCGCGAGCAGTACTTC. Translation: CASRPGGGVREQYF.

To note about this clonotype: A much larger clone lies a single base off, so this may be a read error. CDR3 coding DNA: TGTGCCAGCAGACAGACTAGCAATCAGCCCCAGCAGTTT. This translates into CASRQTSNQPQQF. V is TRBV7-2 and J is TRBJ1-5, with D unresolved. This CDR3 contains 13 residues. Germline V lookup: CDR1 SGHTA, CDR2 FQGNSA.

V is TRBV20-1 and J is TRBJ2-3; D gene unclear. The CDR3 sequence is 12 residues long. Germline CDR1 and CDR2: DFQATT and SNEGSKA (reference sequence). Trimming removed 6 bases at V and 0 bases at J, with 7 bases between. The CDR3 protein is CSASPSTDTQYF. CDR3 sequence (DNA): TGCAGTGCGAGCCCTAGCACAGATACGCAGTATTTT.

The genes are TRBV7-3 and TRBJ1-2; TRBD1 agrees at 10 bases. The length of the CDR3 is 15 residues. CDR1 is SGHTA and CDR2 is FQGTGA in the germline V gene. V dropped 3 bases and J dropped 5; count of bases not matched to a gene: 6. The CDR3 bases are TGTGCCAGCAGCTTCGGGACAGGGGAACGTTATGGCTACACCTTC. Encoded protein: CASSFGTGERYGYTF. The entire variable domain, with the rest obtained from reference TRBV7-3 and TRBJ1-2, is as follows: GAGVSQTPSNKVTEKGKYVELRCDPISGHTALYWYRQSLGQGPEFLIYFQGTGAADDSGLPNDRFFAVRPEGSVSTLKIQRTERGDSAVYLCASSFGTGERYGYTFGSGTRLTVV.

The chain uses TRBV3-1 and TRBJ1-2, with D tentatively TRBD1 (5 bases). Per germline, CDR1 LGHDT and CDR2 YNNKEL (reference sequence). V was cut by 7 bases and J by 0 bases, with 12 bases left in between. CDR3 length: 14 residues. CDR3 in DNA: TGTGCCAGCAAATTGGGACTTTCTAACTATGGCTACACCTTC. It yields the protein CASKLGLSNYGYTF.

This clonotype was seen ten or more times. The chain links TRBV20-1 to TRBJ1-1, with a tentative D call TRBD1 (5 bases). The CDR3 consists of 14 residues. The V end was cut by 5 bases, the J end by 2 bases, with 15 bases between. The V gene's germline CDR1 is DFQATT and CDR2 SNEGSKA (reference sequence). In DNA, the CDR3 is TGCAGTGCTCCTCTCGGGGGAATCAACACTGAAGCTTTCTTT. This sequence encodes CSAPLGGINTEAFF.

This clonotype was observed at least ten times. The chain joins TRBV20-1 to TRBJ2-7; D is possibly TRBD1 or TRBD2 (5 bases each). Germline values: CDR1 DFQATT, CDR2 SNEGSKA (reference sequence). The CDR3 consists of 14 residues. Trimming shortened V by 4 bases and J by 0 bases, and 13 bases separated the two germline ends. CDR3 sequence: CSAMFRDHSYEQYF. For the CDR3, the DNA is TGCAGTGCTATGTTCCGGGACCACTCCTACGAGCAGTACTTC.

A word on this clonotype: A far bigger clonotype differs at one base, so this is likely a read error. The chain employs TRBV20-1 and TRBJ2-1; TRBD2 matches at 9 bases. The junction had 11 bases not matched to a gene; V was cut back by 7 bases and J by 10 bases. Germline-derived CDR1 and CDR2 are DFQATT and SNEGSKA (reference sequence). The CDR3 is 13 residues long. The CDR3: CSVAGGNSYEQFF. The CDR3 DNA is TGCAGTGTGGCGGGAGGGAACTCCTACGAGCAGTTCTTC.